This T cell receptor beta chain was documented in a study of T cells in Graves' hyperthyroidism and ophthalmopathy. Study information: Peripheral blood sampling occurred at initial diagnosis, before any treatment.

Amplification targeted TCR beta CDR3 regions from RNA transcripts. Using the HTBI primer set, a first-round RT-PCR was run on the TCR CDR3. TCRdb itself ran the multiplex PCR reads through MiXCR, one entry per CDR3 protein. The sample holds under 600,000 distinct CDR3 sequences, roughly a sixth seen once. The sample holds a few counts of this clonotype. Its antigen is as yet unknown. Germline V gene sequence: CDR1 SQVTM, CDR2 ANQGSEA. The CDR3 is 13 amino acids. The germline V and J ends were trimmed by 4 bases and 5 bases, with 15 bases remaining between them. Whole-study findings and limits: Ophthalmopathy was predicted by the model a median of about 6.5 months ahead of onset. Researchers found most expanded thyroid clonotypes above 0.001 in blood as well.

The chain recombines TRBV29-1 with TRBJ2-7, with D perhaps being TRBD1 or TRBD2 (5 bases each). This sequence originates from a woman aged 40 to 50 with Graves' ophthalmopathy. Sequenced material: blood. The CDR3 protein is CSVVGGGGDEQYF. As DNA, the CDR3 is TGCAGCGTTGTGGGTGGGGGTGGGGACGAGCAGTACTTC.